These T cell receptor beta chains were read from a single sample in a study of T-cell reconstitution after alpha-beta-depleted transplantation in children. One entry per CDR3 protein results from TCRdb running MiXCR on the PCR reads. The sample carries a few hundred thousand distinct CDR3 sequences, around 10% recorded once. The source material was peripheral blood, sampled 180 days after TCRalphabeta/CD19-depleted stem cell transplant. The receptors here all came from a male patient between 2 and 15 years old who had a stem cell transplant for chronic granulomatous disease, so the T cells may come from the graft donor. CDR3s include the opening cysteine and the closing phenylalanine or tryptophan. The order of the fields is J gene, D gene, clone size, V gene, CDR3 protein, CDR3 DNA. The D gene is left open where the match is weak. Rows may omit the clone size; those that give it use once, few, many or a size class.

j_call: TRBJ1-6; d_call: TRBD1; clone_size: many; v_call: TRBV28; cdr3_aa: CASSTPGQEVSSYNSPLHF; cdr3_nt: TGTGCCAGCAGTACCCCCGGACAGGAAGTGAGCTCCTATAATTCACCCCTCCACTTT
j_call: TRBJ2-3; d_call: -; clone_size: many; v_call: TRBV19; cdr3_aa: CASSPLPGDTQYF; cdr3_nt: TGTGCCAGTAGTCCCCTTCCGGGGGATACGCAGTATTTT
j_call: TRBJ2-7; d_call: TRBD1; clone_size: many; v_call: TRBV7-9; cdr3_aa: CASSLAAKRDSLNEQYF; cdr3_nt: TGTGCCAGCAGCTTAGCTGCCAAACGGGACAGCCTTAACGAGCAGTACTTC
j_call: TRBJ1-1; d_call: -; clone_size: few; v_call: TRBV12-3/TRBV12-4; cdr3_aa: CASSWGGRGNTEAFF; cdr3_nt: TGTGCCAGCAGTTGGGGGGGGCGTGGAAACACTGAAGCTTTCTTT
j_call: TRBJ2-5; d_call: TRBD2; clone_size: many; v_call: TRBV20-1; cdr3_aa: CSARTSGRETQYF; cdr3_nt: TGCAGTGCTAGGACTAGCGGGAGGGAGACCCAGTACTTC
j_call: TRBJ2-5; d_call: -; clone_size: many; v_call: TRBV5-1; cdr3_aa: CASKERTAQETQYF; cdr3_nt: TGCGCCAGCAAGGAGCGAACAGCACAAGAGACCCAGTACTTC
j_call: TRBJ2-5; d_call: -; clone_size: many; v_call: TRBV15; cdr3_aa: CATSRGGGAGQETQYF; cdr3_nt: TGTGCCACCAGCAGAGGAGGGGGCGCGGGACAAGAGACCCAGTACTTC
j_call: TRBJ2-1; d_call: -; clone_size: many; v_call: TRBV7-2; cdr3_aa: CASSLVIGLLDNEQFF; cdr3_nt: TGTGCCAGCAGCTTAGTGATAGGACTGCTTGACAATGAGCAGTTCTTC
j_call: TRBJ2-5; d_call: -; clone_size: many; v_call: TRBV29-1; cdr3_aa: CSVEYILETQYF; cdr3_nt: TGCAGCGTTGAATACATTTTGGAGACCCAGTACTTC
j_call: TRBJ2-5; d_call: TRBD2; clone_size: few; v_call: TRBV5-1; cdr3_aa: CASMGGEGVRTQYF; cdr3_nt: TGCGCCAGCATGGGGGGGGAAGGTGTGAGGACCCAGTACTTC
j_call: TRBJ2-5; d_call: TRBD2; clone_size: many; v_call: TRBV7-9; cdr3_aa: CATSKYTSGRETQYF; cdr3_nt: TGTGCCACCAGCAAATACACAAGCGGGAGAGAGACCCAGTACTTC
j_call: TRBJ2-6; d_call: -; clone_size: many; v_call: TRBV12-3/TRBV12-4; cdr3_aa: CASRATAGANVLTF; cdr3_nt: TGTGCCAGCAGAGCCACAGCTGGGGCCAACGTCCTGACTTTC
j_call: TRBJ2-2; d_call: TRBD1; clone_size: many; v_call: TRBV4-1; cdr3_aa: CASSQGQGPPGELFF; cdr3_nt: TGCGCCAGCAGCCAAGGACAGGGCCCCCCCGGGGAGCTGTTTTTT
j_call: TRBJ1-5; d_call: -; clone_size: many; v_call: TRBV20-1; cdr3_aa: CSAIQDVNQPQHF; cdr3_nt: TGCAGTGCTATACAGGATGTGAATCAGCCCCAGCATTTT
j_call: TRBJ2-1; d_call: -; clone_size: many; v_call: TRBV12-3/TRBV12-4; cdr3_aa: CASSFIVGRGLNNEQFF; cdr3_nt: TGTGCCAGCAGTTTTATCGTAGGGCGGGGACTCAACAATGAGCAGTTCTTC
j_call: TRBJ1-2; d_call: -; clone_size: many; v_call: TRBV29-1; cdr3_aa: CSVEWEYGYTF; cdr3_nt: TGCAGCGTTGAGTGGGAATATGGCTACACCTTC
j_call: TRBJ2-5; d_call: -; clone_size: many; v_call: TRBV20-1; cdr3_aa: CSAPTSQETQYF; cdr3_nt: TGCAGTGCTCCTACCAGCCAAGAGACCCAGTACTTC
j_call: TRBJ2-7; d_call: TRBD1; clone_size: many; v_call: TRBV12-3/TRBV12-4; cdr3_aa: CASSLKGQGPYEQYF; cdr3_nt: TGTGCCAGCAGTTTAAAGGGACAGGGGCCCTACGAGCAGTACTTC
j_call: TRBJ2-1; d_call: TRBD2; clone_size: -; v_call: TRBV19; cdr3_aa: CASSRGLAPYNEQFF; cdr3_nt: TGTGCCAGTAGTAGGGGACTAGCGCCGTACAATGAGCAGTTCTTC
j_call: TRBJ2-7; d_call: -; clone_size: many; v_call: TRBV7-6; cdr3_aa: CASSGDWALKPPYEQYF; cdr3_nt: TGTGCCAGCAGCGGGGACTGGGCGCTTAAACCTCCCTACGAGCAGTACTTC
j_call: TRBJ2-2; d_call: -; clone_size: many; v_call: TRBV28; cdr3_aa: CASSLITGTGELFF; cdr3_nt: TGTGCCAGCAGTTTAATAACCGGGACCGGGGAGCTGTTTTTT
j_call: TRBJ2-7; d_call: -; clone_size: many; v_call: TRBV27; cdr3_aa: CASSLSRPSYEQYF; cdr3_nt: TGTGCCAGCAGTTTAAGCAGGCCTTCCTACGAGCAGTACTTC
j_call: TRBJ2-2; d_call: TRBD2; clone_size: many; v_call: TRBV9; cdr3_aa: CASSARGLAGSGELFF; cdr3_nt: TGTGCCAGCAGCGCGCGGGGACTAGCGGGGTCGGGGGAGCTGTTTTTT
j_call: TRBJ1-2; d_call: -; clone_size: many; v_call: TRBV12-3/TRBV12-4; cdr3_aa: CASSLTDTASRGYTF; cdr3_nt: TGTGCCAGCAGTTTAACCGACACCGCCTCACGGGGCTACACCTTC
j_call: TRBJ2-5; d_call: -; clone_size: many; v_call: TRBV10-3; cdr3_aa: CAIRDRTQETQYF; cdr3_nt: TGTGCCATCAGGGACAGAACACAAGAGACCCAGTACTTC
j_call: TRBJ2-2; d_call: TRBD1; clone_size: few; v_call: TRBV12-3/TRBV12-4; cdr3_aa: CASSLRAGGWIGELFF; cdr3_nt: TGTGCCAGCAGTTTAAGGGCAGGGGGTTGGATCGGGGAGCTGTTTTTT
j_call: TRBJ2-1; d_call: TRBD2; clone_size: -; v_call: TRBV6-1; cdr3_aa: CASSQWAGVYNEQFF; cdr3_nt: TGTGCCAGCAGCCAATGGGCGGGAGTGTACAATGAGCAGTTCTTC
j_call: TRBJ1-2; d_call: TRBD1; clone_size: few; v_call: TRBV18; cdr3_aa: CASSAGTGDYGYTF; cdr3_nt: TGTGCCAGCTCAGCCGGGACAGGGGACTATGGCTACACCTTC
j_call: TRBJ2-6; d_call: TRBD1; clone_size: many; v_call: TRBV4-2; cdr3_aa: CASSQYQDRPNSGANVLTF; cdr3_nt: TGTGCCAGCAGCCAATATCAGGACAGGCCGAATTCTGGGGCCAACGTCCTGACTTTC
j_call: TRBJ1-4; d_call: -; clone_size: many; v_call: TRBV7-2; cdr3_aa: CASSLDGGWGEKLFF; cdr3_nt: TGTGCCAGCAGCTTAGATGGTGGCTGGGGTGAAAAACTGTTTTTT
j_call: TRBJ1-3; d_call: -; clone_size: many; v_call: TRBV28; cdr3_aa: CASSLRPLGHSSGNTIYF; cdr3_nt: TGTGCCAGCAGTTTAAGGCCCCTGGGACACTCCTCTGGAAACACCATATATTTT
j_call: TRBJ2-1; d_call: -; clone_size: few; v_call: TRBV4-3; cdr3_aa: CASSQDQGLSYNEQFF; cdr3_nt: TGCGCCAGCAGCCAAGACCAAGGACTCTCCTACAATGAGCAGTTCTTC
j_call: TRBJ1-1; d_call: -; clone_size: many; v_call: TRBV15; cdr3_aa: CATSREGLGNTEAFF; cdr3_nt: TGTGCCACCAGCAGAGAGGGGCTTGGGAACACTGAAGCTTTCTTT
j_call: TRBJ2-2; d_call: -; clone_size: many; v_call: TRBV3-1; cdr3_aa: CASSQADRTGREANTGELFF; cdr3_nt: TGTGCCAGCAGCCAAGCGGACCGTACGGGACGGGAAGCGAACACCGGGGAGCTGTTTTTT
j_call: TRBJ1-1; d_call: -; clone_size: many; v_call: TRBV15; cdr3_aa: CATSRGGTTEAFF; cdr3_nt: TGTGCCACCAGCAGAGGAGGGACCACTGAAGCTTTCTTT